Shown below are 31 T cell receptor beta chains from a single sample sequenced in a study of PD-1 blockade in classical Hodgkin lymphoma. Profiled with immunoSEQ multiplex PCR; TCRdb holds only in-frame clones, not every one. The sample includes 45,000 or so clones, 78% of them seen just once. Time point specified: cycle 4 day 1 (C4D1), after six to seven weeks of nivolumab. Exposure to brentuximab vedotin varied, and each patient had relapsed following autologous stem cell transplantation. Sequenced material: peripheral blood mononuclear cells (PBMCs), taken before the fourth cycle of nivolumab. Every receptor here comes from a human donor with classical Hodgkin lymphoma.

This chain joins TRBV6-5 and TRBJ2-7; tentatively, D is TRBD2 (5 bases). The V end lost 2 bases, the J end lost 3 bases, and 17 bases lay between the germline ends. Germline V gives CDR1 MNHEY, CDR2 SVGAGI. This CDR3 is 16 amino acids long. This CDR3 is CASSYRAGLTGYEQYF. The DNA for the CDR3 is TGTGCCAGCAGTTACCGCGCAGGACTGACGGGCTACGAGCAGTACTTC.

J is TRBJ1-4 and V is TRBV2; D unresolved. The CDR3 sequence is 13 residues long. Trimming left V 4 bases short and J 8 bases short, with 11 bases between. Germline CDR1 reads SNHLY; CDR2 reads FYNNEI. CDR3 in DNA: TGTGCCAGCAGTGGGATAGGGAAAGAAAAACTGTTTTTT. Amino acids: CASSGIGKEKLFF.

This clone has only one observation. The V gene is TRBV2, the J gene TRBJ2-3, with 9 bases aligning to TRBD1. V was clipped by 5 bases and J by 1 base; unmatched bases: 7. The CDR3 extends over 16 amino acids. CDR1 and CDR2 from the germline V gene are SNHLY and FYNNEI. The CDR3 nucleotides read TGTGCCAGCAGTCCCACCACAGGGGGCGGCACAGATACGCAGTATTTT. Translating it yields CASSPTTGGGTDTQYF.

This chain links TRBV4-2 with TRBJ2-1, with D perhaps matching TRBD1 (6 bases). V shed 3 bases and J shed 7 bases, with 10 bases lying between them. This CDR3 has 13 amino acids. Germline CDR1 and CDR2: LGHNA and YNFKEQ. CDR3 in amino acids: CASSQNRENEQFF. The CDR3 region has the DNA TGTGCCAGCAGCCAGAACAGGGAAAATGAGCAGTTCTTC.

This sequence joins TRBV5-6 and TRBJ1-2; D call uncertain. Germline V gene data show CDR1 as SGHDT and CDR2 as YYEEEE. The CDR3 contains 15 residues. V shed 4 bases and J shed 0 bases, with 13 bases lying between them. In DNA, the CDR3 is TGTGCCAGCAGCCCGGATCTAGGAGCTAACTATGGCTACACCTTC. Amino acid sequence: CASSPDLGANYGYTF.

This clone appeared a single time. This chain links TRBV7-8 with TRBJ1-2; no clear D gene. This CDR3 is built from 16 residues. V was clipped by 1 base and J by 8 bases, with 20 bases between them. In germline, CDR1 is SGHVS, CDR2 FQNEAQ. The CDR3 is CASSLDREGWSWGYTF. CDR3 in DNA: TGTGCCAGCAGCTTAGATCGTGAGGGTTGGTCGTGGGGCTACACCTTC.

This clone was counted between two and nine times. The chain is built from TRBV7-2 and TRBJ1-6; tentatively, D is TRBD1 (6 bases). V dropped 7 bases and J dropped 6 bases, with 13 bases sitting between them. Germline V gives CDR1 SGHTA, CDR2 FQGNSA. The CDR3 totals 14 residues. The CDR3 reads CASTLWGANSPLHF. CDR3 nucleotides: TGTGCCAGCACCCTTTGGGGGGCTAATTCACCCCTCCACTTT.

The chain is built from TRBV11-2 and TRBJ1-6, with unresolved D. Trimming cost V 6 bases and J 7 bases, with 10 bases left between them. The CDR3 loop spans 13 amino acids. Germline values: CDR1 SGHAT, CDR2 FQNNGV. The CDR3 is CASRSTVNSPLHF. CDR3 in DNA: TGTGCCAGCAGGTCCACAGTCAATTCACCCCTCCACTTT.

V is TRBV7-9 and J is TRBJ2-5; D may be TRBD1 or TRBD2 (5 bases each). With 5 bases removed from V and 0 bases from J, the gap between germline ends came to 10 bases. This CDR3 region has 14 residues. The germline V gene has CDR1 SEHNR and CDR2 FQNEAQ (reference sequence). CDR3 sequence reads: CASSLGRNQETQYF. The CDR3 region has the DNA TGTGCCAGCAGCCTGGGACGCAACCAAGAGACCCAGTACTTC. The full variable domain, with the rest looked up from reference TRBV7-9 and TRBJ2-5, is DTGVSQNPRHKITKRGQNVTFRCDPISEHNRLYWYRQTLGQGPEFLTYFQNEAQLEKSRLLSDRFSAERPKGSFSTLEIQRTEQGDSAMYLCASSLGRNQETQYFGPGTRLLVL.

The chain carries TRBV6-6 and TRBJ1-1; D is perhaps TRBD1 (5 bases). The germline gives CDR1 MNHNY, CDR2 SVGAGI (reference sequence). The CDR3 runs to 14 residues. V was shortened by 5 bases and J by 0 bases, with 10 bases between the two germline ends. The chain's CDR3 is CASSGSQVNTEAFF. DNA for the CDR3: TGTGCCAGCAGTGGATCACAGGTGAACACTGAAGCTTTCTTT.

This clone has just a few counts. This sequence joins TRBV21-1 and TRBJ1-1. TRBV21-1 is a pseudogene. The CDR3 is 12 residues long. CDR3 amino acids: CASSNRGAEAFF. For the CDR3, the DNA is TGTGCCAGCAGCAATCGGGGTGCTGAAGCTTTCTTT.

The CDR3 loop is CATTRDSSNYGYTF. The CDR3 DNA reads as TGTGCCACTACGCGGGACTCATCTAACTATGGCTACACCTTC. This chain uses TRBV19 with TRBJ1-2; D might be TRBD1 (5 bases). V lost 10 bases and J lost 0, with 15 bases in between. Looked up from germline, CDR1 is LNHDA and CDR2 is SQIVND (reference sequence). CDR3 length: 14 amino acids.

This chain links TRBV27 with TRBJ2-6, with D perhaps TRBD1 (5 bases). The CDR3 runs 14 residues. Germline assignment: CDR1 MNHEY and CDR2 SMNVEV (reference sequence). The V gene lost 6 bases and the J gene lost 3 bases, with 9 bases spanning the gap. CDR3 in amino acids: CASRRTYGANVLTF. As DNA, the CDR3 is TGTGCCAGCAGGAGGACATATGGGGCCAACGTCCTGACTTTC.

The chain combines TRBV7-2 with TRBJ1-2; no clear D. Germline CDR1 is SGHTA and CDR2 is FQGNSA. This CDR3 comprises 14 residues. V was pared by 1 base and J by 6 bases, with 12 bases between. The CDR3 nucleotides are TGTGCCAGCAGCTTAGTCGACGGTCCTGATGGCTACACCTTC. Amino acids: CASSLVDGPDGYTF.

The rearrangement links TRBV19 to TRBJ2-3, with unresolved D. Germline CDR1 reads LNHDA; CDR2 reads SQIVND (reference sequence). CDR3 length: 13 residues. V was clipped by 1 base and J by 4 bases, with 6 bases between them. The DNA of the CDR3 is TGTGCCAGTAGTATAGGTTCACCAGATACGCAGTATTTT. Translated: CASSIGSPDTQYF.

The chain recombines TRBV4-3 with TRBJ1-6, with TRBD1 matching over 9 bases. In germline, CDR1 is LGHNA, CDR2 YSLEER. Trimming removed 4 bases from V and 10 bases from J; junction bases left unmatched: 11. The CDR3 is 16 residues long. Written as DNA, the CDR3 is TGCGCCAGCAGCCCTCAGATAGGGACAGGGTACTCACCCCTCCACTTT. Translated, it gives CASSPQIGTGYSPLHF.

The chain carries TRBV7-3 and TRBJ1-6; 8 nucleotides align to TRBD1. The ends lost 6 bases at V and 7 bases at J; junction bases unmatched: 5. This CDR3 spans 14 amino acids. In germline, CDR1 is SGHTA, CDR2 FQGTGA. In DNA, the CDR3 is TGTGCCAGCAGTTTGGACAGGGAGAATTCACCCCTCCACTTT. Translated: CASSLDRENSPLHF.

This rearrangement joins TRBV11-3 to TRBJ2-7, with 13 bases identical to TRBD2. With V trimmed by 5 bases and J by 5 bases, 6 bases remained unmatched. This CDR3 contains 15 residues. CDR1 and CDR2 from the germline V gene are SGHNT and YENEEA. CDR3 sequence reads: CASSPRTSGGDEQYF. CDR3 DNA: TGTGCCAGCAGCCCCCGGACTAGCGGGGGTGACGAGCAGTACTTC.

The DNA for the CDR3 is TGTGCCAGCAGCTTGGGTCAAAGTTCGGCCTACGAGCAGTACTTC. Translated, it gives CASSLGQSSAYEQYF. The chain is built from TRBV7-2 and TRBJ2-7; D is unresolved. The CDR3 sequence is 15 residues long. V lost 3 bases and J 2 bases, leaving 14 bases between the germline ends. CDR1 is SGHTA and CDR2 is FQGNSA in the germline V gene.

This sequence joins TRBV7-3 and TRBJ2-4, with TRBD1 identical over 8 bases. Germline-derived CDR1 and CDR2 are SGHTA and FQGTGA. The CDR3 length is 15 residues. The V segment lost 1 base and the J segment 3 bases; nucleotides outside the gene matches: 2. The CDR3 DNA is TGTGCCAGCAGCTTAAACAGGGGGGACAAAAACATTCAGTACTTC. Translating gives CASSLNRGDKNIQYF.

A few counts support this clone. This sequence joins TRBV7-9 and TRBJ1-4; 9 nucleotides agree with TRBD1. V lost 4 bases and J lost 5; bases outside the gene matches: 5. The germline gives CDR1 SEHNR, CDR2 FQNEAQ (reference sequence). The CDR3 covers 15 residues. The CDR3 is CASSYMTGGNEKLFF. The CDR3 nucleotides are TGTGCCAGCAGCTATATGACAGGGGGAAATGAAAAACTGTTTTTT.

In its sample, this clone was seen a few times. This sequence joins TRBV5-1 and TRBJ1-1, with unresolved D. Germline V gene data show CDR1 as SGHRS and CDR2 as YFSETQ. The V gene lost 4 bases and the J gene lost 8 bases, with 9 bases spanning the gap. The CDR3 runs to 11 residues. CDR3 DNA sequence: TGCGCCAGCAGCCAGAACGGAGAAGCTTTCTTT. It specifies CASSQNGEAFF.

The chain links TRBV7-6 to TRBJ2-3; D not certain. There are 15 residues in the CDR3. The V and J ends lost 1 base and 1 base respectively, with 9 bases between them. Germline assignment: CDR1 SGHVS and CDR2 FNYEAQ. CDR3 coding DNA: TGTGCCAGCAGCTTAGTCCTGGCGGGCACAGATACGCAGTATTTT. Amino acids: CASSLVLAGTDTQYF. The variable domain in full, completed from reference TRBV7-6 and TRBJ2-3, reads GAGVSQSPRYKVTKRGQDVALRCDPISGHVSLYWYRQALGQGPEFLTYFNYEAQQDKSGLPNDRFSAERPEGSISTLTIQRTEQRDSAMYRCASSLVLAGTDTQYFGPGTRLTVL.

This sequence joins TRBV19 and TRBJ2-7; tentatively, D is TRBD1 (6 bases). The germline V gene has CDR1 LNHDA and CDR2 SQIVND (reference sequence). The length of the CDR3 is 14 residues. V gave up 7 bases and J gave up 11 bases, with 24 bases separating them. This CDR3 is CASKGGQGPLQEYF. The CDR3 coding sequence is TGTGCCAGTAAAGGGGGTCAGGGGCCCTTGCAGGAGTACTTC.

The table lists this clone with a few counts. The J gene is TRBJ1-6, the V gene TRBV18; 12 nucleotides line up with TRBD1. Germline CDR1 and CDR2: KGHSH and LQKENI. The CDR3 is made up of 16 amino acids. The J segment lost 9 bases and the V segment lost 3 bases, leaving 6 bases of the junction unmatched. The CDR3 DNA reads as TGTGCCAGCTCACCCCCCGGGACAGGGGGCTCTTCACCCCTCCACTTT. Its protein is CASSPPGTGGSSPLHF.

The J gene is TRBJ2-7, the V gene TRBV28; 12 bases line up with TRBD1. The CDR3 runs to 15 residues. V lost 6 bases and J lost 5; bases outside the gene matches: 8. Germline V gene lookup returns CDR1 MDHEN and CDR2 SYDVKM. The CDR3 protein is CASRGGTGGQDEQYF. CDR3 DNA: TGTGCCAGCAGGGGGGGGACAGGGGGCCAGGACGAGCAGTACTTC.

The J gene is TRBJ2-1, the V gene TRBV7-2; 7 bases fit TRBD2. The V segment lost 2 bases and the J segment 10 bases; nucleotides outside the gene matches: 5. CDR3 length equals 13 residues. Germline-derived CDR1 and CDR2 are SGHTA and FQGNSA. Here the CDR3 DNA reads TGTGCCAGCAGCTTACTCGAAGCGGGGGAGCAGTTCTTC. Translated, it gives CASSLLEAGEQFF. Together with reference TRBV7-2 and TRBJ2-1, the CDR3 gives the full variable domain: GAGVSQSPSNKVTEKGKDVELRCDPISGHTALYWYRQSLGQGLEFLIYFQGNSAPDKSGLPSDRFSAERTGGSVSTLTIQRTQQEDSAVYLCASSLLEAGEQFFGPGTRLTVL.

Remarks on this clone: The same CDR3 can be traced to other DNA sequences in this sample. The V gene is TRBV11-3, the J gene TRBJ2-7, with D uncertain. V was pared by 1 base and J by 1 base, with 2 bases between. The CDR3 sequence is 12 residues long. CDR1 is SGHNT and CDR2 is YENEEA in the germline V gene. The CDR3 loop is CASSLGSYEQYF. CDR3 nucleotides: TGTGCCAGCAGCTTAGGATCCTACGAGCAGTACTTC.

The rearrangement joins TRBV5-1 to TRBJ2-2; D remains ambiguous. Germline V gives CDR1 SGHRS, CDR2 YFSETQ. V lost 0 bases and J 5 bases, leaving 8 bases between the germline ends. The CDR3 extends over 14 amino acids. The CDR3 coding sequence is TGCGCCAGCAGCTTGGACAGTCATACCGGGGAGCTGTTTTTT. It translates to CASSLDSHTGELFF.

This chain connects TRBV5-1 to TRBJ2-1, with 10 positions matching TRBD1. CDR1 is SGHRS and CDR2 is YFSETQ in the germline V gene. Unmatched junction bases numbered 4, after V lost 0 bases and J lost 10 bases. This CDR3 contains 14 residues. Here the CDR3 reads CASSLGTGGIEQFF. The CDR3 coding sequence is TGCGCCAGCAGCTTGGGGACAGGGGGTATCGAGCAGTTCTTC.

The J gene is TRBJ1-3, the V gene TRBV7-3; no clear D. Deletions cut 5 bases from V and 0 bases from J, with 5 bases between. The CDR3 sequence is 13 residues long. CDR1 and CDR2 (germline): SGHTA, FQGTGA. CDR3 coding DNA: TGTGCCAGCAGCGCTAACTCTGGAAACACCATATATTTT. It yields the protein CASSANSGNTIYF. Full variable domain (rest looked up from reference TRBV7-3 and TRBJ1-3): GAGVSQTPSNKVTEKGKYVELRCDPISGHTALYWYRQSLGQGPEFLIYFQGTGAADDSGLPNDRFFAVRPEGSVSTLKIQRTERGDSAVYLCASSANSGNTIYFGEGSWLTVV.